These 10 T cell receptor beta chains share one sample of origin, sequenced in a study of T cells in Graves' hyperthyroidism and ophthalmopathy. Template material for amplifying TCR beta CDR3 regions consisted of RNA transcripts. The HTBI primer set served for first-round RT-PCR of the TCR CDR3. TCRdb independently ran MiXCR on the multiplex PCR reads; one entry per CDR3 protein. This sample yields roughly 530,000 distinct CDR3 sequences, of which 15% to 20% are seen a single time; roughly a sixth belongs to the top ten. Sequencing was done on a sample of blood. The source of these receptors is a woman under 30 with Graves' ophthalmopathy.

This clonotype was recorded many times. The chain uses TRBV11-2 and TRBJ1-1, with D maybe TRBD1 (5 bases). CDR3 length: 16 residues. Trimming shortened V by 1 base and J by 3 bases, and 15 bases separated the two germline ends. In germline, CDR1 is SGHAT, CDR2 FQNNGV. DNA for the CDR3: TGTGCCAGCAGCTTAGGGGTAGTAGGAGGGGACACTGAAGCTTTCTTT. This translates into CASSLGVVGGDTEAFF.

This clonotype was picked up many times. V gene TRBV7-9 combines with J gene TRBJ2-7; a weak D match, TRBD1 (6 bases). The V and J ends lost 4 bases and 2 bases respectively, with 6 bases between them. Germline CDR1 is SEHNR and CDR2 is FQNEAQ (reference sequence). The CDR3 loop spans 12 amino acids. The chain's CDR3 is CASSWDTYEQYF. The CDR3 DNA reads TGTGCCAGCAGCTGGGACACCTACGAGCAGTACTTC.

To note about this clonotype: A read error is likely, as this CDR3 ends without the conserved phenylalanine or tryptophan. The chain carries TRBV19 and TRBJ2-7, with 7 bases fitting TRBD1. The J segment lost 0 bases and the V segment lost 5 bases, leaving 7 bases of the junction unmatched. CDR3 size: 15 residues. Germline lookup yields CDR1 LNHDA and CDR2 SQIVND (reference sequence). CDR3 amino acids: CASSLGTALSYEQYL. Written as DNA, the CDR3 is TGTGCCAGTAGTCTGGGGACAGCGCTCTCCTACGAGCAGTACCTC.

For this clonotype: One junction end disagrees with the germline gene, perhaps due to a read error. The rearrangement uses TRBV9 and TRBJ2-2, with D possibly matching TRBD2 (6 bases). CDR3 length equals 17 residues. Germline CDR1 reads SGDLS; CDR2 reads YYNGEE. CDR3 residues: CASSVAVGGMNTGELFF. CDR3 DNA: TGTGCCAGCAGCGTAGCTGTTGGAGGGATGAACACTGGGGAGCTGTTTTTT.

This clonotype was counted ten times or more. This sequence joins TRBV5-8 and TRBJ1-2; 9 bases match TRBD1. The V and J ends lost 4 bases and 6 bases, in that order; junction bases with no gene match: 7. This CDR3 region has 14 residues. Germline CDR1 SGHTS, CDR2 YDEGEE. The CDR3 sequence: CASSPGQGVDGYTF. The CDR3, as DNA: TGTGCCAGCAGCCCGGGACAGGGCGTCGATGGCTACACCTTC. Supplemented by reference TRBV5-8 and TRBJ1-2, the full variable domain reads EAGVTQSPTHLIKTRGQQATLRCSPISGHTSVYWYQQALGLGLQFLLWYDEGEERNRGNFPPRFSGRQFPNYSSELNVNALELEDSALYLCASSPGQGVDGYTFGSGTRLTVV.

The chain is built from TRBV7-9 and TRBJ2-1; TRBD2 aligns across 9 bases. Trimming at V came to 2 bases and at J to 7 bases, leaving 12 bases not matched to a gene. The CDR3 contains 17 residues. Per the germline V gene, CDR1 is SEHNR and CDR2 is FQNEAQ (reference sequence). CDR3 amino acids: CASSLRAGGPGGNEQFF. In DNA, the CDR3 is TGTGCCAGCAGCTTAAGGGCGGGAGGGCCGGGGGGGAATGAGCAGTTCTTC.

In its sample, this clonotype was seen a few times. The CDR3 sequence: CASSTRTQYF. CDR3 in DNA: TGTGCCAGCAGTACCCGGACCCAGTACTTC. The genes are TRBV3-1 and TRBJ2-5; D unresolved. CDR1 is LGHDT, CDR2 YNNKEL, per germline (reference sequence). The CDR3 loop spans 10 amino acids. The germline V and J ends were trimmed by 6 bases and 7 bases, with 6 bases remaining between them.

J is TRBJ2-1 and V is TRBV28, with 7 positions matching TRBD1. Per germline, CDR1 MDHEN and CDR2 SYDVKM. Trimming took 5 bases from V and 1 from J; bases not matched to a gene: 8. The CDR3 contains 16 residues. CDR3 DNA sequence: TGTGCCAGCAGTGTAAGACAGGGAAAGTCCTACAATGAGCAGTTCTTC. It codes for CASSVRQGKSYNEQFF. Full variable domain (rest looked up from reference TRBV28 and TRBJ2-1): DVKVTQSSRYLVKRTGEKVFLECVQDMDHENMFWYRQDPGLGLRLIYFSYDVKMKEKGDIPEGYSVSREKKERFSLILESASTNQTSMYLCASSVRQGKSYNEQFFGPGTRLTVL.

This clonotype has a handful of counts. The chain couples TRBV12-3 or TRBV12-4 to TRBJ1-4; perhaps TRBD1 as D (6 bases). The germline V and J ends were trimmed by 5 bases and 0 bases, with 10 bases remaining between them. This CDR3 is 15 amino acids long. CDR3 amino acids: CASSEQGSTNEKLFF. CDR3 bases: TGTGCCAGCAGTGAACAGGGATCAACTAATGAAAAACTGTTTTTT.

This clonotype was detected many times. The chain recombines TRBV6-2 or TRBV6-3 with TRBJ1-1; a possible D gene is TRBD1 (5 bases). The CDR3 is 15 residues long. V shed 2 bases and J shed 3 bases, with 13 bases lying between them. Per germline, CDR1 MNHEY and CDR2 SVGEGT. The chain's CDR3 is CASSYGAAYYTEAFF. The CDR3 DNA sequence: TGTGCCAGCAGTTACGGGGCGGCCTATTACACTGAAGCTTTCTTT.